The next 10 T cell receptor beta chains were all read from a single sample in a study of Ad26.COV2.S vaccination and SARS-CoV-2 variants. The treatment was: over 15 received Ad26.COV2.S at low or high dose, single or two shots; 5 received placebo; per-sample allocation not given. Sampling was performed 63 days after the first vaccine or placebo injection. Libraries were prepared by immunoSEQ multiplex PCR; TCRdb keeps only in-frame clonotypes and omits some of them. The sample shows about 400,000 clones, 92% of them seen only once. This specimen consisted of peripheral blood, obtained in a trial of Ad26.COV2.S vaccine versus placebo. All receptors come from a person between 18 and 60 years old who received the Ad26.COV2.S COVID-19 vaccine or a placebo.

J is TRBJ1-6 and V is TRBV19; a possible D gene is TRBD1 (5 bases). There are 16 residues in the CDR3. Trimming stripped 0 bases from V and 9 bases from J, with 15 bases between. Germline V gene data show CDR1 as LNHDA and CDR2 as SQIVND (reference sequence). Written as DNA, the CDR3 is TGTGCCAGTAGTATAGATGGTCGACCGAGGGGTTCACCCCTCCACTTT. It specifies CASSIDGRPRGSPLHF.

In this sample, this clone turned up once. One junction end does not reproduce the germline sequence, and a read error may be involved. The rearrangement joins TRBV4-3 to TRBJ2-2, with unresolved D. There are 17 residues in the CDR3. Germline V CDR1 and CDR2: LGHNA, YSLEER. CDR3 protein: CASSLRRATTNAGELFF. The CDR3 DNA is TGCGCCAGCAGCCTGCGCCGGGCTACTACGAACGCCGGGGAGCTGTTTTTT.

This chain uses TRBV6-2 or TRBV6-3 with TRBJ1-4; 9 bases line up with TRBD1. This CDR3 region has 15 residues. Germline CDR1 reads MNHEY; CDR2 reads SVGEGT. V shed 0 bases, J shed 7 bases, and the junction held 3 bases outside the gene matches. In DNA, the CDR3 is TGTGCCAGCAGTTACTCTGGGACAGGGTCTGAAAAACTGTTTTTT. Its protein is CASSYSGTGSEKLFF.

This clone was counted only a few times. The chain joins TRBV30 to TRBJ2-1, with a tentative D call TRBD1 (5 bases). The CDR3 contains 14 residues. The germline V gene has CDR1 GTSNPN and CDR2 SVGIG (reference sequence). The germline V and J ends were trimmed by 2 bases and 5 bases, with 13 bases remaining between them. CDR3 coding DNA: TGTGCCTGGAGTCGCAGGGCACCCAACAATGAGCAGTTCTTC. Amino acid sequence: CAWSRRAPNNEQFF.

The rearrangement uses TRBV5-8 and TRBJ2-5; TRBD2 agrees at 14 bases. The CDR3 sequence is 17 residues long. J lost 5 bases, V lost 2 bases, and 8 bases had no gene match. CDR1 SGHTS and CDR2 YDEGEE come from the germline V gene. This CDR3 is CASSFGLAGGSSETQYF. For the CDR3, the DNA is TGTGCCAGCAGCTTTGGACTAGCGGGGGGTTCATCCGAGACCCAGTACTTC.

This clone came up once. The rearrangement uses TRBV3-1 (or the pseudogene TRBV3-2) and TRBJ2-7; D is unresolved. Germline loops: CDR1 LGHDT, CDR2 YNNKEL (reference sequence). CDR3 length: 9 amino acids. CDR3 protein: CARLGEQYF. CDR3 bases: TGTGCACGATTAGGCGAGCAGTACTTC.

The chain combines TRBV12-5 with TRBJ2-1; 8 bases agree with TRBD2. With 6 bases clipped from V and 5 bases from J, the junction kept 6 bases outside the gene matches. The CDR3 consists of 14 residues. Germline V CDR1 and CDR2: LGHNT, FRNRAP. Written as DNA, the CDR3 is TGTGCTAGTGGCCCGGGGGGGCTTCACAATGAGCAGTTCTTC. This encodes CASGPGGLHNEQFF.

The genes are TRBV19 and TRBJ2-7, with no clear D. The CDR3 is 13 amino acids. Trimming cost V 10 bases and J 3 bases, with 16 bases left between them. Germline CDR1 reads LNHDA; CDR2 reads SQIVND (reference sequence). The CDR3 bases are TGTGCCACCGCAACTTCGTTAGGCTACGAGCAGTACTTC. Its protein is CATATSLGYEQYF.

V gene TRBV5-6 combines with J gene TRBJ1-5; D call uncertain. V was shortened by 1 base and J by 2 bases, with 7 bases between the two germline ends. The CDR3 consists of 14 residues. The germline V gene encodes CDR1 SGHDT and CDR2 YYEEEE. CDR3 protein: CASSLFGGNQPQHF. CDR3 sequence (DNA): TGTGCCAGCAGCTTGTTTGGGGGCAATCAGCCCCAGCATTTT.

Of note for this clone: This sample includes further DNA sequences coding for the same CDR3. The DNA for the CDR3 is TGTGCCAGCAGCTTAGTGGAGGGAGCAAACACTGAAGCTTTCTTT. Amino acids: CASSLVEGANTEAFF. This chain joins TRBV7-9 and TRBJ1-1, with D hard to call. CDR1 SEHNR and CDR2 FQNEAQ come from the germline V gene (reference sequence). V was pared by 1 base and J by 2 bases, with 11 bases between. This CDR3 is built from 15 residues.